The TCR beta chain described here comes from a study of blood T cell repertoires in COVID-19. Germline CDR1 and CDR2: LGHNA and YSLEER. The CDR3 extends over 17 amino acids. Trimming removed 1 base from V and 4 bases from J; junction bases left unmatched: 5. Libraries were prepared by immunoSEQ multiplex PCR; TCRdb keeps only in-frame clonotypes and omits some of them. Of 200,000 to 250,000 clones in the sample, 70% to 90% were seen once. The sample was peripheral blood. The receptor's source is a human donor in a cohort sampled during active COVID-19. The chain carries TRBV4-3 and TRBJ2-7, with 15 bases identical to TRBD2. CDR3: CASSQVWTSGGAYEQYF. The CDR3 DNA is TGCGCCAGCAGCCAAGTATGGACTAGCGGGGGGGCTTACGAGCAGTACTTC.